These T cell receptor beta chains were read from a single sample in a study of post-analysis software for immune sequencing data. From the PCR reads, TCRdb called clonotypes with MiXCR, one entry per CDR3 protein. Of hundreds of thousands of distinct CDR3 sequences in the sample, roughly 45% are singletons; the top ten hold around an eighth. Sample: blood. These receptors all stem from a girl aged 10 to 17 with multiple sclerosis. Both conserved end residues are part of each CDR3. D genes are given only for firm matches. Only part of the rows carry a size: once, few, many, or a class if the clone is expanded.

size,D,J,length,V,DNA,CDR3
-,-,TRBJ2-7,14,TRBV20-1,TGCAGTGCTAGACCGGGACTCTCAATCTACGAGCAGTACTTC,CSARPGLSIYEQYF
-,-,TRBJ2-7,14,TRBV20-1,TGCAGTGCTAGTGGACCCACCTCCTACAATGAGCAGTACTTC,CSASGPTSYNEQYF
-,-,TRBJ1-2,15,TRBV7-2,TGTGCCAGCAGCTTAGGTCCCGGGGCAGGGAATGGCTACACCTTC,CASSLGPGAGNGYTF
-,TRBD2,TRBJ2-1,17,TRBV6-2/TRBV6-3,TGTGCCAGCAGTTATTCACGGGACTATCTTTCCTACAATGAGCAGTTCTTC,CASSYSRDYLSYNEQFF
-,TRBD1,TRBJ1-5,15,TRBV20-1,TGCAGTGCTAGACGGGGACAGGGACGGAATCAGCCCCAGCATTTT,CSARRGQGRNQPQHF
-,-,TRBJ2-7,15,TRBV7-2,TGTGCCAGCAGCTTACCGGTGGGTCCTCCTACGAGGCAGTACTTC,CASSLPVGPPTRQYF
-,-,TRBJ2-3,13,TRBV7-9,TGTGCCAGCAGCTTTGGGTTGGGAGATACGCAGTATTTT,CASSFGLGDTQYF
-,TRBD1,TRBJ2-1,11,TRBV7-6,TGTGCCAGCAGCTGGGGACAGGGCCAGTTCTTC,CASSWGQGQFF
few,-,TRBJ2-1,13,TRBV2,TGTGCCAGCAGTGAGCTCCGGGGATACGAGCAGTTCTTC,CASSELRGYEQFF
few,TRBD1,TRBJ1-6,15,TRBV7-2,TGTGCCAGCAGCTTCGGCGACAGGGTTAATTCACCCCTCCACTTT,CASSFGDRVNSPLHF
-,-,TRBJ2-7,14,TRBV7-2,TGTGCCAGCAGCCAACCCCCCGGGCCCTACGAGCAGTACTTC,CASSQPPGPYEQYF
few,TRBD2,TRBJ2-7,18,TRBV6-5,TGTGCCAGCAGTTACGCCTCCCGTGGGAGCGGGATCTCCTACGAGCAGTACTTC,CASSYASRGSGISYEQYF
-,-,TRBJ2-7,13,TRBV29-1,TGCAGCGTTGAAGGAGGCAGCTTCTACGAGCAGTACTTC,CSVEGGSFYEQYF
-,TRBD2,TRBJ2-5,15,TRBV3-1,TGTGCCAGCAGCCATTTGACTAGCGGGACAGAGACCCAGTACTTC,CASSHLTSGTETQYF
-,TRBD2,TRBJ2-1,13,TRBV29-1,TGCAGCTCGCGGGAGTTGTCTTACAATAAGCAGTTCTTC,CSSRELSYNKQFF
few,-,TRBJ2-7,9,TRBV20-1,TGCAGTGCTAGCCCCGAGCAGTACTTC,CSASPEQYF
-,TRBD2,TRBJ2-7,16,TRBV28,TGTGCCAGCAGTCCCCGGGGACTAGCGGGAGAAAACGAGCAGTACTTC,CASSPRGLAGENEQYF
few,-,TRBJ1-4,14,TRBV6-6,TGTGCCAGCAGGGTATCAGGGAGGGAAGAAAAACTGTTTTTT,CASRVSGREEKLFF
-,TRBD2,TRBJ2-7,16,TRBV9,TGTGCCAGCAGCGCTGGGGGGACTAGCGCTACCTACGGGCAGTACTTC,CASSAGGTSATYGQYF
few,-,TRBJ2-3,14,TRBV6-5,TGTGCCGCTAGCAGGGGGGAGGCGGCAGATACGCAGTATTTT,CAASRGEAADTQYF
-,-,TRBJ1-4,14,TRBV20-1,TGCAGTGCTACCCGGGATAGGATTAATGAAAAACTGTTTTTT,CSATRDRINEKLFF
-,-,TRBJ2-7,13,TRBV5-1,TGCGCCAGCAGCTTGGAGAACTCCCAGGAGCAGTACTTC,CASSLENSQEQYF
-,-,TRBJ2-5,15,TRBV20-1,TGCAGTGCTGGAGACCTCGGACAGCGCCAAGAGACCCAGTACTTC,CSAGDLGQRQETQYF
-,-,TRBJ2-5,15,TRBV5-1,TGCGCCAGCAGCTTGGGGGACATTCTAACAGAGACCCAGTACTTC,CASSLGDILTETQYF
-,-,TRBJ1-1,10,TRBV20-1,TGCAGTCCAAGCTTCAGGCTGGCTTTCTTT,CSPSFRLAFF
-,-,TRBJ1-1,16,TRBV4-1,TGCGCCAGCAGCCAAAACTCGATGTGGGAGAACACTGAAGCTTTCTTT,CASSQNSMWENTEAFF
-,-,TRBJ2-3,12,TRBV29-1,TGCAGCTCGGCTCGGATGACAGATACGCAGTATTTT,CSSARMTDTQYF
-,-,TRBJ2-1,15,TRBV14,TGTGCCAGCAGCCAAGCCTTCCTAGCCCCCCATGAGCAGTTCTTC,CASSQAFLAPHEQFF
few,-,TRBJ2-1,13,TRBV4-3,TGCGCCAGCAGCCAAGATCTGGGCAATGAGCAGTTCTTC,CASSQDLGNEQFF
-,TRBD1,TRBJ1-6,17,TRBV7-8,TGTGCCAGCAGCTTAAATTCACCGGGACAGAGTTATTCACCCCTCCACTTT,CASSLNSPGQSYSPLHF
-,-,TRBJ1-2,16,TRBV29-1,TGCAGCGTTGAAGATCCCCTGAGGGAGGTCTTCTATGGCTACACCTTC,CSVEDPLREVFYGYTF
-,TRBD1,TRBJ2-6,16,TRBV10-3,TGTGCCATCACTCCGGGACAGGCCTCTGGGGCCAACGTCCTGACTTTC,CAITPGQASGANVLTF
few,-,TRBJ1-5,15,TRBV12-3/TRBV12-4,TGTGCCAGCAGTCCTTCCGGACAGAACTATCAGCCCCAGCATTTT,CASSPSGQNYQPQHF
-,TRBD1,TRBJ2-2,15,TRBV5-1,TGCGCCAGCAGCTTCGGGACAGGGTACACCGGGGAGCTGTTTTTT,CASSFGTGYTGELFF
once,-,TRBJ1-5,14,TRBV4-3,TGCGCCAGCAGAAGTGGGGGTAGCAATCAGCCCCAGCATTTT,CASRSGGSNQPQHF
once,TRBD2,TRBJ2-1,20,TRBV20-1,TGCAGTGCTACGGGGACTAGCGGGAGAGGGGGCCCCACTACAGGGAATGAGCAGTTCTTC,CSATGTSGRGGPTTGNEQFF
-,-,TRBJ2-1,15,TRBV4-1,TGCGCCAGCAGCCAAGAATTCCGGGCCTACAATGAGCAGTTCTTC,CASSQEFRAYNEQFF
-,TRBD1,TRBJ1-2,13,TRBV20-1,TGCAGTGCTAGCAGGGGGGTACGGTATGGCTACACCTTC,CSASRGVRYGYTF
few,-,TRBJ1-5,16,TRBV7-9,TGTGCCAGCAGCCCGGGGCCCACCGTTCAGGATCAGCCCCAGCATTTT,CASSPGPTVQDQPQHF
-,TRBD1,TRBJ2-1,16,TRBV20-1,TGCAGTGCTAAGGACAGGGTACTAGCCAAAAGCAGTGAGCAGTTCTTC,CSAKDRVLAKSSEQFF
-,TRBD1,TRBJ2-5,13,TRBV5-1,TGCGCCAGTACGACAGGGTACGGAGAGACCCAGTACTTC,CASTTGYGETQYF
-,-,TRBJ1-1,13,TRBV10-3,TGTGCCATCAGTGATGCGGGGGGCACTGAAGCTTTCTTT,CAISDAGGTEAFF
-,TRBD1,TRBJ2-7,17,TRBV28,TGTGCCAGCAGTTTTTTCCCCAGGGACAGGGAAAACTACGAGCAGTACTTC,CASSFFPRDRENYEQYF
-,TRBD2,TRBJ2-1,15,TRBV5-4,TGTGCCAGCAGCTTGGCAACTAGCGGGAGCAATGAGCAGTTCTTC,CASSLATSGSNEQFF
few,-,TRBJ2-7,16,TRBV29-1,TGCAGCGTTGAAGATTTTCAAGGGACAAAGCCCTACGAGCAGTACTTC,CSVEDFQGTKPYEQYF
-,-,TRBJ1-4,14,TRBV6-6,TGTGCCAGCACCGAGGACAGCGGGTGGGAAAAACTGTTTTTT,CASTEDSGWEKLFF
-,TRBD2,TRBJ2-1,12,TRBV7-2,TGTGCCAGCAGCTTAGACGGCGGGGGGCAGTTCTTC,CASSLDGGGQFF
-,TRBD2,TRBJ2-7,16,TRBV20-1,TGCAGTGCTAGAGATATTAGCGGGGAGGGAGGTTACGAGCAGTACTTC,CSARDISGEGGYEQYF
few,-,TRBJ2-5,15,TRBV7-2,TGTGCCAGCAGCTTAGTAACAGATGTGCCGGAGACCCAGTACTTC,CASSLVTDVPETQYF
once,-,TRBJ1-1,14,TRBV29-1,TGCAGCGTTAGCACAGGGCGAGGGTACACTGAAGCTTTCTTT,CSVSTGRGYTEAFF
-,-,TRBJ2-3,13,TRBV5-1,TGCGCCAGCAGCTCACAGAACACAGATACGCAGTATTTT,CASSSQNTDTQYF